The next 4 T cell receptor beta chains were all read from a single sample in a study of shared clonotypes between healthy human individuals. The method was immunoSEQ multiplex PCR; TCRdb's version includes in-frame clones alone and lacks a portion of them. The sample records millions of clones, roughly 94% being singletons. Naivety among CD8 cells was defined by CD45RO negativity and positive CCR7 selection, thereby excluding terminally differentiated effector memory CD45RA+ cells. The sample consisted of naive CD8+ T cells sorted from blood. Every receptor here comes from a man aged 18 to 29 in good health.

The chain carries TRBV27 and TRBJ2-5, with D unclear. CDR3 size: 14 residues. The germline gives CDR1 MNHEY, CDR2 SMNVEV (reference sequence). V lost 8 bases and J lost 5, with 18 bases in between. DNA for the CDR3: TGTGCCAGCCGCCGCGAACCCGCATGGGAGACCCAGTACTTC. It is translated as CASRREPAWETQYF.

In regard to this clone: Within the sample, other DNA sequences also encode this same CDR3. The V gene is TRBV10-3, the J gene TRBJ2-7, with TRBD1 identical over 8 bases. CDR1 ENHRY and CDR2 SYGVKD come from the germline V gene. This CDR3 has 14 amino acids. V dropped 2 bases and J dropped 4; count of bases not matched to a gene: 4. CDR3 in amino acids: CAISEPGTGYEQYF. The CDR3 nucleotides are TGTGCCATCAGTGAGCCTGGGACAGGATACGAGCAGTACTTC.

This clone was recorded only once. The CDR3 is CASSLDPGLSYSGNTIYF. Here the CDR3 DNA reads TGTGCCAGCAGCTTGGACCCAGGGCTATCCTACTCTGGAAACACCATATATTTT. V is TRBV11-2 and J is TRBJ1-3; a possible D gene is TRBD1 (5 bases). Deletions cut 3 bases from V and 0 bases from J, with 18 bases between. The germline CDR1 and CDR2 sequences are SGHAT and FQNNGV. This CDR3 contains 18 residues.

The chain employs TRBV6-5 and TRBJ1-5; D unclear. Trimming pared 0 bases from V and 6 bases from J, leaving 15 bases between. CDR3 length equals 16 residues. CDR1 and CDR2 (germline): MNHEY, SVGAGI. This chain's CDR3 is CASSYSAPGLGQPQHF. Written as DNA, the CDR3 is TGTGCCAGCAGTTACTCCGCCCCGGGCCTGGGTCAGCCCCAGCATTTT.